What follows describes a single T cell receptor beta chain. The data were taken from a study of blood T cell repertoires in COVID-19. Study-wide background: Samples came from the United States, Italy and Spain, spanning acute and convalescent COVID-19. In each case, the material was cDNA or gDNA derived from T cells, B-cell-depleted T cells, or PBMCs.

In the study's own analysis: By means of reference gene primer amplification, nucleated cell counts were estimated. Assay used: immunoSEQ multiplex PCR; TCRdb lists only in-frame clones, some missing. That table supplies the V and J calls and clone size; D and trimming were determined from the DNA. The sample has some 170,000 clones, just under 90% seen once. Seattle researchers signed up patients amid active infection and tracked them longitudinally. Trimming took off 3 bases at V and 7 bases at J, with 13 bases between the two ends. The germline V gene has CDR1 LGHDT and CDR2 YNNKEL (reference sequence). CDR3 size: 14 residues.

This TCR was recovered from a woman aged 70-85 years with COVID-19, enrolled during active disease. The sample taken for sequencing was peripheral blood. This chain connects TRBV3-1 (or the pseudogene TRBV3-2) to TRBJ1-5; D is unclear. CDR3 bases: TGTGCCAGCAGCCACCTTGGAGAGGAACAGCCCCAGCATTTT. Translation gives CASSHLGEEQPQHF.